This T cell receptor beta chain was obtained from a study of blood T cell repertoires in COVID-19. Study in general: The United States, Italy and Spain were the sources of the acute and convalescent COVID-19 samples. T cells, B-cell-depleted T cells, or PBMCs provided the cDNA or gDNA that served as material.

The CDR3 totals 15 residues. After removal of 3 bases from V and 4 bases from J, the junction contained 8 bases not matched to a gene. The germline gives CDR1 SGHNT, CDR2 YYREEE (reference sequence). The data were produced by immunoSEQ multiplex PCR, yet TCRdb's version contains in-frame clones alone and is incomplete. The table has some 310,000 clones, 85% to 90% seen once. The sample comprised peripheral blood. V gene TRBV5-4 combines with J gene TRBJ2-7, with 9 bases identical to TRBD2. The sequence came from a woman in her thirties or forties with COVID-19, enrolled during active disease. The CDR3 nucleotides read TGTGCCAGCAGCTACGGGGCTAGCGGGACTTACGAGCAGTACTTC. Protein product: CASSYGASGTYEQYF.